This T cell receptor beta chain was profiled in a study of Tregs in tolerant kidney transplant recipients. About this clone itself: Its cognate antigen is unknown.

Clones were sequenced by immunoSEQ multiplex PCR, and TCRdb holds only the in-frame ones, with some missing. Among hundreds of thousands of clones, roughly four fifths were seen once, and the ten largest hold approximately 0.69%. Findings of the study overall: The most relevant donor-specific Treg TCRbeta repertoire apparently came from expansion with activated donor B cells. Validation in larger populations is needed because few patients were studied. Biological reproducibility was not directly addressed in this study.

CD4+CD25+CD127- Tregs, CD4+CD25- non-Tregs, CD4 and CD8 cells were sorted. V lost 4 bases, J lost 3 bases, and 13 bases lay in between. From germline, CDR1 is SQVTM and CDR2 ANQGSEA. CDR3 size: 13 residues. The sequence was obtained from a human donor in good health. The specimen was CD4+ T cells from blood. V gene TRBV29-1 combines with J gene TRBJ2-7; a weak D match, TRBD2 (5 bases). Here the CDR3 DNA reads TGCAGCGTTGGGCCGGGATCTGTCTACGAGCAGTACTTC. This encodes CSVGPGSVYEQYF.